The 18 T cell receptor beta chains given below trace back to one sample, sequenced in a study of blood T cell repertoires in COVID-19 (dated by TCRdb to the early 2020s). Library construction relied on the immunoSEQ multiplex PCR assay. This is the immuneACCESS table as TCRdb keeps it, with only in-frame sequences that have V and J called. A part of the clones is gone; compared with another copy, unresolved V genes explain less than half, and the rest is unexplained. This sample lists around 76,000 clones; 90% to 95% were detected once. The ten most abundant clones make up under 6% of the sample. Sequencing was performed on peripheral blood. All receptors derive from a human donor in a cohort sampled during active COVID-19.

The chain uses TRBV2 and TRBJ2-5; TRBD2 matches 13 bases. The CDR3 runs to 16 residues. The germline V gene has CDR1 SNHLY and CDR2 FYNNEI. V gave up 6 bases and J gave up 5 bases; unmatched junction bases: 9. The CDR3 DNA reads TGTGCCAGCAGACCTACTAGCGGGGGGGGAGGTGAGACCCAGTACTTC. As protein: CASRPTSGGGGETQYF. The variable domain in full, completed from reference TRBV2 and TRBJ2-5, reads EPEVTQTPSHQVTQMGQEVILRCVPISNHLYFYWYRQILGQKVEFLVSFYNNEISEKSEIFDDQFSVERPDGSNFTLKIRSTKLEDSAMYFCASRPTSGGGGETQYFGPGTRLLVL.

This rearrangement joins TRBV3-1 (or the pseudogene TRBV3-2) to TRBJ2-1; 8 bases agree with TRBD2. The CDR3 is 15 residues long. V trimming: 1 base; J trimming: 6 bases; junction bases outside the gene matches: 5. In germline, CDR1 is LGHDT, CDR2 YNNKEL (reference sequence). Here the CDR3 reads CASSQGELAANEQFF. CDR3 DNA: TGTGCCAGCAGCCAAGGTGAACTAGCGGCCAATGAGCAGTTCTTC.

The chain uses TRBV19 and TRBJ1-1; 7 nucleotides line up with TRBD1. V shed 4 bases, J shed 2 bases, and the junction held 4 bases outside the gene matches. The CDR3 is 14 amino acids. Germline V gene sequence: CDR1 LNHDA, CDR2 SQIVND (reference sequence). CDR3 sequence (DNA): TGTGCCAGTAGTACCCGACAGGGCAACACTGAAGCTTTCTTT. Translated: CASSTRQGNTEAFF.

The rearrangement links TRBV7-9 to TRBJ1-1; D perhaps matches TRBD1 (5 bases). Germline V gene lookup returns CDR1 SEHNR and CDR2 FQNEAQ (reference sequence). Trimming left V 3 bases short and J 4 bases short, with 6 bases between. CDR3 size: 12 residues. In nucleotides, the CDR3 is TGTGCCAGCAGCTTTCAGGGCACTGAAGCTTTCTTT. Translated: CASSFQGTEAFF.

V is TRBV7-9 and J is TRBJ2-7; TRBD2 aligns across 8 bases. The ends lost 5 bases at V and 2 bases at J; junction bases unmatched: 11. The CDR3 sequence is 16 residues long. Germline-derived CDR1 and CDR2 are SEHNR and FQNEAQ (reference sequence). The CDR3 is CASSLGLSGETYEQYF. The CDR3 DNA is TGTGCCAGCAGCCTCGGACTTAGCGGGGAGACCTACGAGCAGTACTTC.

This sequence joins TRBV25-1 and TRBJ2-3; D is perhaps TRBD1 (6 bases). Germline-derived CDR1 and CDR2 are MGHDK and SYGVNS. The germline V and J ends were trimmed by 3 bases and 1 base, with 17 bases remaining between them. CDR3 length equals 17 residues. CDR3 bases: TGTGCCAGCAGTGACCTCTCAGGGGTCAGTGGCACAGATACGCAGTATTTT. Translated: CASSDLSGVSGTDTQYF.

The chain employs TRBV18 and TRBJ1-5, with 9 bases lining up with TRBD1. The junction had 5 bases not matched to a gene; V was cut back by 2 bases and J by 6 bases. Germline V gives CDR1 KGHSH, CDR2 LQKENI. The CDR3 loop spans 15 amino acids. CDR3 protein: CASSPGTGRIQPQHF. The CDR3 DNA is TGTGCCAGCTCACCAGGGACAGGGAGGATTCAGCCCCAGCATTTT.

DNA for the CDR3: TGTGCCAGCTCACCATATAAGGGGGTCGAAGCTTTCTTT. Translating gives CASSPYKGVEAFF. The genes are TRBV18 and TRBJ1-1, with a weak D call TRBD1 (6 bases). Trimming removed 2 bases at V and 8 bases at J, with 12 bases between. This CDR3 is built from 13 residues. The germline V gene encodes CDR1 KGHSH and CDR2 LQKENI. The variable domain in full, with the rest retrieved from reference TRBV18 and TRBJ1-1, is NAGVMQNPRHLVRRRGQEARLRCSPMKGHSHVYWYRQLPEEGLKFMVYLQKENIIDESGMPKERFSAEFPKEGPSILRIQQVVRGDSAAYFCASSPYKGVEAFFGQGTRLTVV.

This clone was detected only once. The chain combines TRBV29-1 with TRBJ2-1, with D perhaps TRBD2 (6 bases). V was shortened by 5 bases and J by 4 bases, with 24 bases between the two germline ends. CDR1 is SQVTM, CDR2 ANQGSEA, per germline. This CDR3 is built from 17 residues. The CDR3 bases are TGCAGCGTTATTTCGACTAGGGCGGGGCCTAAATACAATGAGCAGTTCTTC. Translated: CSVISTRAGPKYNEQFF.

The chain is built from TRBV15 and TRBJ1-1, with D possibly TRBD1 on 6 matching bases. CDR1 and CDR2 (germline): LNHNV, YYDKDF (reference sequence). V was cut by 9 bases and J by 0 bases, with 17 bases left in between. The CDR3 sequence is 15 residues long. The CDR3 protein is CATTGGPLLNTEAFF. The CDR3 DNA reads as TGTGCCACAACCGGGGGGCCATTATTGAACACTGAAGCTTTCTTT.

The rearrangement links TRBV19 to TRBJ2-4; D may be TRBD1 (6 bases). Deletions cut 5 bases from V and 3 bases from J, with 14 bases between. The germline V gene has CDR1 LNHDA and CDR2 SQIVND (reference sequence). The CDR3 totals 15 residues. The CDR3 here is CASSVPGDGKNIQYF. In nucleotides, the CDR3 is TGTGCCAGTAGTGTGCCAGGGGATGGCAAAAACATTCAGTACTTC.

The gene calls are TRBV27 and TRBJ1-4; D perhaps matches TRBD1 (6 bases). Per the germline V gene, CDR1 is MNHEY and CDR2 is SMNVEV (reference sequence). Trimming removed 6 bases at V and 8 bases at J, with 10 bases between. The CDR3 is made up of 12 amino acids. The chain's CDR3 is CASRSTGEKLFF. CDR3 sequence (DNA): TGTGCCAGCAGATCCACAGGGGAAAAACTGTTTTTT.

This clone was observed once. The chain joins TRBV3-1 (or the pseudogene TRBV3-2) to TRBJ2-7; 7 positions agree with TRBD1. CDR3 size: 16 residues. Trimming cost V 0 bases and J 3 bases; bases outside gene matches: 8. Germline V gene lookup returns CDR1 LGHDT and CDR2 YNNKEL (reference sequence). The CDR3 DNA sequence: TGTGCCAGCAGCCAAGATTTTGGACAGGCGAGCTACGAGCAGTACTTC. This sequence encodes CASSQDFGQASYEQYF.

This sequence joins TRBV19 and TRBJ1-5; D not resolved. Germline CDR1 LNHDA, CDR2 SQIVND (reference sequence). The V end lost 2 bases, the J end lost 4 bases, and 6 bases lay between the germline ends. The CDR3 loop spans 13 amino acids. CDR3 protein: CASSILANQPQHF. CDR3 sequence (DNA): TGTGCCAGTAGTATACTGGCAAATCAGCCCCAGCATTTT.

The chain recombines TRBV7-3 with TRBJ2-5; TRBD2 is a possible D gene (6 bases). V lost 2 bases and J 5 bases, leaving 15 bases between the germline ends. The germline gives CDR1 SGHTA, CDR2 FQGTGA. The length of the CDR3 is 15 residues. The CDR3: CASSLGGNGVETQYF. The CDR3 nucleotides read TGTGCCAGCAGCTTAGGAGGGAATGGTGTGGAGACCCAGTACTTC.

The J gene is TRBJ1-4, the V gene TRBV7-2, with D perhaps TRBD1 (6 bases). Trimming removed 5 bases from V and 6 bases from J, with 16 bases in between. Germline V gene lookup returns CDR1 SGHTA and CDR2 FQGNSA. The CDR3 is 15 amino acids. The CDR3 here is CASSGRGGRYEKLFF. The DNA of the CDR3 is TGTGCCAGCAGCGGAAGGGGGGGGCGCTATGAAAAACTGTTTTTT.

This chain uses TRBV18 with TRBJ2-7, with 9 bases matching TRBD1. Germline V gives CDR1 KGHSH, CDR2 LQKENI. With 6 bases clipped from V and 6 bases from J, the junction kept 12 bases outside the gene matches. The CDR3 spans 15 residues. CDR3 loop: CASSTPGQGFSEQYF. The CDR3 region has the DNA TGTGCCAGCTCCACTCCGGGACAGGGTTTTAGCGAGCAGTACTTC.

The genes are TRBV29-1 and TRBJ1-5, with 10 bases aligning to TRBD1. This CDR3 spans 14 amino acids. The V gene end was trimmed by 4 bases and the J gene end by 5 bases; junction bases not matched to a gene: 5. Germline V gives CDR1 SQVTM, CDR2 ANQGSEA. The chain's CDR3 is CSVATGTGDQPQHF. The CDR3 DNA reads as TGCAGCGTTGCCACCGGGACAGGGGATCAGCCCCAGCATTTT.